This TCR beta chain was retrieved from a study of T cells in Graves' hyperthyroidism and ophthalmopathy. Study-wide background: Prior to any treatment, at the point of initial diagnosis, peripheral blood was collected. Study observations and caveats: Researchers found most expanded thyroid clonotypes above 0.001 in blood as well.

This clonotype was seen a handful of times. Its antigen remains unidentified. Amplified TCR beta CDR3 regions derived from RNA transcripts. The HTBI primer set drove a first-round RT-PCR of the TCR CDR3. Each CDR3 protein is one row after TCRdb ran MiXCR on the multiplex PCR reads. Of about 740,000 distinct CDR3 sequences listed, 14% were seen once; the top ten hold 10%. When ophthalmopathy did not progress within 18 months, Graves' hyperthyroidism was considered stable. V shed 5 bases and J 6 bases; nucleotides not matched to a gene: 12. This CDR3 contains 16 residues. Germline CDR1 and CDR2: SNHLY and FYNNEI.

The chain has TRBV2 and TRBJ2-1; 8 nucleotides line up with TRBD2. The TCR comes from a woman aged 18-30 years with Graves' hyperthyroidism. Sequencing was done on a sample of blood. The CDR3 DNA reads TGTGCCAGCAGTTTCCTAAGCGGGAGCAGGGGCAATGAGCAGTTCTTC. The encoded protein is CASSFLSGSRGNEQFF. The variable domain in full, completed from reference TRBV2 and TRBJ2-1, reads EPEVTQTPSHQVTQMGQEVILRCVPISNHLYFYWYRQILGQKVEFLVSFYNNEISEKSEIFDDQFSVERPDGSNFTLKIRSTKLEDSAMYFCASSFLSGSRGNEQFFGPGTRLTVL.